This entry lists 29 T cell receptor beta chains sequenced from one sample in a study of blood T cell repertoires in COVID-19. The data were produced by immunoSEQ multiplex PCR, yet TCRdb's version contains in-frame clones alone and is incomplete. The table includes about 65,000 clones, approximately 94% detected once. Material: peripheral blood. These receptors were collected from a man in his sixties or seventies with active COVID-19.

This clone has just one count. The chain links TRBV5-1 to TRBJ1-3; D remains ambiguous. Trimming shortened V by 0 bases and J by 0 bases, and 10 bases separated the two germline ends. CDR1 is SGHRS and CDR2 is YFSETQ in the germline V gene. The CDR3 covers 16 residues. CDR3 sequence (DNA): TGCGCCAGCAGCTTGGAAACAGCCCACTCTGGAAACACCATATATTTT. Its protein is CASSLETAHSGNTIYF.

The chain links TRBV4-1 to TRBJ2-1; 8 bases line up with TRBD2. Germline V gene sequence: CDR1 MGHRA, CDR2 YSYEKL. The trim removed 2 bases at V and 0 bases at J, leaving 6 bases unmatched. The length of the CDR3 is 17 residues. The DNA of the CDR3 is TGCGCCAGCAGCCAACGGGGGGGCGTCAGCTCCTACAATGAGCAGTTCTTC. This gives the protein CASSQRGGVSSYNEQFF.

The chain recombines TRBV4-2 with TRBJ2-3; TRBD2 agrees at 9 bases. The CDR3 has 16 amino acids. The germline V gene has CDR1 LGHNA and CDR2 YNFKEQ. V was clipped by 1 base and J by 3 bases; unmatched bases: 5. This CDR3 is CASSQGYSGGTDTQYF. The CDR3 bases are TGTGCCAGCAGCCAAGGGTACAGCGGGGGGACAGATACGCAGTATTTT.

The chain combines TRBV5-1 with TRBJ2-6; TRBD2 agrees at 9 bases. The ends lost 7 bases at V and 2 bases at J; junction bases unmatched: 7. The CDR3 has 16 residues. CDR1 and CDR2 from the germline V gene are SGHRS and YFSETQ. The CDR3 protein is CASAKSGGTGANVLTF. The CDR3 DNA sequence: TGCGCCAGCGCGAAAAGCGGGGGGACTGGGGCCAACGTCCTGACTTTC.

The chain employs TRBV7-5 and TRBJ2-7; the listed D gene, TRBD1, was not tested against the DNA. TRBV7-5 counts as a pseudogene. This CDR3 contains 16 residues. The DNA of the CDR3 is TGTGCCAGAAGCTTAGGGGACAGGGGAAGTCCCTACGAGCAGTACTTC. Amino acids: CARSLGDRGSPYEQYF.

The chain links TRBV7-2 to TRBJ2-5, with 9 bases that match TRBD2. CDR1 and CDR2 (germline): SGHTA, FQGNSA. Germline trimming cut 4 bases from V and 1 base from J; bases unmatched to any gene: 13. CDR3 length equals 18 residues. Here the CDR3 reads CASSSKGLAVFPQETQYF. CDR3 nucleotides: TGTGCCAGCAGCTCAAAGGGACTAGCTGTTTTTCCCCAAGAGACCCAGTACTTC.

CDR3 DNA sequence: TGTGCCAGTAGCGGGGGGGCCCACACCGGGGAGCTGTTTTTT. Translating it yields CASSGGAHTGELFF. The rearrangement uses TRBV19 and TRBJ2-2; 8 bases match TRBD2. Germline V lookup: CDR1 LNHDA, CDR2 SQIVND (reference sequence). The CDR3 runs to 14 residues. The V gene end was trimmed by 6 bases and the J gene end by 3 bases; junction bases not matched to a gene: 3.

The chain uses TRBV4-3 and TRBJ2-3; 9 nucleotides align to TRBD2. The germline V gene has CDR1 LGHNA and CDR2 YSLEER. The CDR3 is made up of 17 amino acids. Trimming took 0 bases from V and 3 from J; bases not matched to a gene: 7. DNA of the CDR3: TGCGCCAGCAGCCAAGATCCCGGCGGGGGGGCAACAGATACGCAGTATTTT. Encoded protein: CASSQDPGGGATDTQYF.

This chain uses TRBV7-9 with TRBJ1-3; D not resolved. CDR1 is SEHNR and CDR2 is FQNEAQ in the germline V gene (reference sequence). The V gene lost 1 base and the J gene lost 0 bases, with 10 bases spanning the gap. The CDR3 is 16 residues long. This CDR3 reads CASSLGVGSSGNTIYF. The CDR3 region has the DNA TGTGCCAGCAGCTTAGGTGTCGGGAGCTCTGGAAACACCATATATTTT.

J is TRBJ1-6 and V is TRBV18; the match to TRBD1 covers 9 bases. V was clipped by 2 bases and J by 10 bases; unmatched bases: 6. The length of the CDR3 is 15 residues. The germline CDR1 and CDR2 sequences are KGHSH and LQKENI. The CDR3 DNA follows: TGTGCCAGCTCACCAGGACAGGGGCAAGGATCACCCCTCCACTTT. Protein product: CASSPGQGQGSPLHF.

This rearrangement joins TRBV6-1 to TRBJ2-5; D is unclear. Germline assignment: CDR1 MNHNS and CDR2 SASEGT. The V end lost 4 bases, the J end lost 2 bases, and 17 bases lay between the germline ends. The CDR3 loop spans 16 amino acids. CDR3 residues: CASSVQSQPPQETQYF. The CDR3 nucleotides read TGTGCCAGCAGTGTACAGTCCCAGCCTCCACAAGAGACCCAGTACTTC.

CDR3 protein: CASSPVRDEQFF. The CDR3 DNA sequence: TGTGCCAGCAGCCCTGTTCGGGATGAGCAGTTCTTC. V and J are TRBV7-2 and TRBJ2-1; no definite D call. V lost 5 bases to trimming and J lost 8 bases, with 10 bases between them. CDR1 and CDR2 from the germline V gene are SGHTA and FQGNSA. This CDR3 is built from 12 residues.

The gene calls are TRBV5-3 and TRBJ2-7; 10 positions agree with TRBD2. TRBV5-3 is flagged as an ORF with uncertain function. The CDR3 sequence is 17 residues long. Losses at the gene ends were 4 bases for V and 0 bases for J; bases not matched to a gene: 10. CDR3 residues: CARSPAASGGPSYEQYV. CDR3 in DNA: TGTGCCAGAAGCCCGGCGGCTAGCGGGGGACCCTCCTACGAGCAGTACGTC.

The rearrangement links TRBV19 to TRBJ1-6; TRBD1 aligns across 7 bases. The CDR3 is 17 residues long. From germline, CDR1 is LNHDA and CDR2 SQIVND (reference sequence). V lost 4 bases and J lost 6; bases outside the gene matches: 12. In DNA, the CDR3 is TGTGCCAGTAGTACCAGCCCAGGGGGGCCTTCTAATTCACCCCTCCACTTT. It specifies CASSTSPGGPSNSPLHF.

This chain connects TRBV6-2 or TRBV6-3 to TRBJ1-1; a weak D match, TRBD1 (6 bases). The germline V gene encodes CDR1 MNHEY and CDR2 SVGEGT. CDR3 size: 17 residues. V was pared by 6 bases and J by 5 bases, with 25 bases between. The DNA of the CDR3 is TGTGCCAGCAGCCAACAGGGCCTGGGCCAGGGAGGGACTGAAGCTTTCTTT. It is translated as CASSQQGLGQGGTEAFF.

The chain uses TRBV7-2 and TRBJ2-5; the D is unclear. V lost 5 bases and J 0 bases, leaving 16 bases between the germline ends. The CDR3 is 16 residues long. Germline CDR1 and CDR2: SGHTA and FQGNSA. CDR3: CASSPVRRLYQETQYF. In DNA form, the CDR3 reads TGTGCCAGCAGCCCCGTGCGGCGTCTGTACCAAGAGACCCAGTACTTC.

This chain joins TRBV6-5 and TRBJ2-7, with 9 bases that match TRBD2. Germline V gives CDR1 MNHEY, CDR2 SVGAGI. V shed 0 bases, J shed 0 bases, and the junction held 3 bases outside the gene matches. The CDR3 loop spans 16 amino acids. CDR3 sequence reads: CASSYSASGASYEQYF. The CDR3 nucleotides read TGTGCCAGCAGTTACTCTGCTAGCGGGGCCTCCTACGAGCAGTACTTC.

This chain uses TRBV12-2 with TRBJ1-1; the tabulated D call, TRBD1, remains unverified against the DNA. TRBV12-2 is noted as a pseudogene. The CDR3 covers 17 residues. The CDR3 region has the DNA TGTGCAAGTCGCCAACAGGGGGCGAGTGCACCGAACACTGAAGCTTTCTTT. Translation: CASRQQGASAPNTEAFF.

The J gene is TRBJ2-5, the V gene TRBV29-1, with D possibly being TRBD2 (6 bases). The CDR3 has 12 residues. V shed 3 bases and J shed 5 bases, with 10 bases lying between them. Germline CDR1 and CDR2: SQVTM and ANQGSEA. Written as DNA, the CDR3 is TGCAGCGTTGACGGAGGGTGGGAGACCCAGTACTTC. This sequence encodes CSVDGGWETQYF.

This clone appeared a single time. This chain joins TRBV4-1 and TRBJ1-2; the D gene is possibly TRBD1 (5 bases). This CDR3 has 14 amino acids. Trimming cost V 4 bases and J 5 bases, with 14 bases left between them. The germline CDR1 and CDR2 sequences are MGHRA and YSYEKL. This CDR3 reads CASSPRQGGYGYTF. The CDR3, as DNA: TGCGCCAGCAGCCCCAGGCAGGGTGGGTATGGCTACACCTTC.

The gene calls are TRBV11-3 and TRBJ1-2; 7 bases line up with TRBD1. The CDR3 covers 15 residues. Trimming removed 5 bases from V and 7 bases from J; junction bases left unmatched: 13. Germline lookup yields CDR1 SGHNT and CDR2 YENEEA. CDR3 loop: CASSPRGQAERGYTF. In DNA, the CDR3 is TGTGCCAGCAGCCCACGAGGACAGGCCGAACGTGGCTACACCTTC.

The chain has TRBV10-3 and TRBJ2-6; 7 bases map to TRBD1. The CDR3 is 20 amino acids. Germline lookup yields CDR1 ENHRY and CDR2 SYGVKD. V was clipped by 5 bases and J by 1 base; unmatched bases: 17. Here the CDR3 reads CAISHGPTGPKPSGANVLTF. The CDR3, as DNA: TGTGCCATCAGTCATGGACCGACAGGGCCTAAACCGTCTGGGGCCAACGTCCTGACTTTC.

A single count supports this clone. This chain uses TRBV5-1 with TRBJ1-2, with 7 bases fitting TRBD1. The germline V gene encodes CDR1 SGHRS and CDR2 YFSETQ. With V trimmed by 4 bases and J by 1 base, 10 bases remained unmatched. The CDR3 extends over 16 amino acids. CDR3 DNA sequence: TGCGCCAGCAGCCAGGGGACAGCAACAAATAACTATGGCTACACCTTC. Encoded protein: CASSQGTATNNYGYTF. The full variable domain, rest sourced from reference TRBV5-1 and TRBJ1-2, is KAGVTQTPRYLIKTRGQQVTLSCSPISGHRSVSWYQQTPGQGLQFLFEYFSETQRNKGNFPGRFSGRQFSNSRSEMNVSTLELGDSALYLCASSQGTATNNYGYTFGSGTRLTVV.

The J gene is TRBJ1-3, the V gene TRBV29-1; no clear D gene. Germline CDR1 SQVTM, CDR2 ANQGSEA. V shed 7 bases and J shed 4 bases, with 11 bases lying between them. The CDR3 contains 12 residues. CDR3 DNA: TGCAGCGCGACCCTCGGGGGAAACACCATATATTTT. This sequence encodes CSATLGGNTIYF.

CDR3 protein: CASKTGYSNQPQHF. The CDR3 nucleotides read TGTGCCAGTAAGACAGGATATAGCAATCAGCCCCAGCATTTT. V usage is TRBV6-6 and J usage is TRBJ1-5; D is perhaps TRBD1 (6 bases). V was clipped by 9 bases and J by 0 bases, with 12 bases between them. The CDR3 is made up of 14 amino acids. Germline V gene lookup returns CDR1 MNHNY and CDR2 SVGAGI (reference sequence).

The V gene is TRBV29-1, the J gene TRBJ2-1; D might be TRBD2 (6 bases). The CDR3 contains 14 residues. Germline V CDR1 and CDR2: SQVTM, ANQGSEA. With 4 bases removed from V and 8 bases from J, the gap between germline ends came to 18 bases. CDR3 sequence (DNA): TGCAGCGTTGGGATGGGACTCCTGCACCATGAGCAGTTCTTC. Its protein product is CSVGMGLLHHEQFF.

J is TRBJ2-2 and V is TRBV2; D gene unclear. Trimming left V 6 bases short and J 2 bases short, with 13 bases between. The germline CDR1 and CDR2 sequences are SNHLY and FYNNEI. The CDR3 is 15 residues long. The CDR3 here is CASSPRGRNTGELFF. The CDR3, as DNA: TGTGCCAGCAGCCCCCGTGGCCGAAACACCGGGGAGCTGTTTTTT.

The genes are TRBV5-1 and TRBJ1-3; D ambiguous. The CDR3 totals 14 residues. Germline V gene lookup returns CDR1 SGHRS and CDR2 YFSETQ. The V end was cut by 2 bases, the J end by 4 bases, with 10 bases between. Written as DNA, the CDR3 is TGCGCCAGCAGCTTCCAGGTTGGGGGAAACACCATATATTTT. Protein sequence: CASSFQVGGNTIYF.

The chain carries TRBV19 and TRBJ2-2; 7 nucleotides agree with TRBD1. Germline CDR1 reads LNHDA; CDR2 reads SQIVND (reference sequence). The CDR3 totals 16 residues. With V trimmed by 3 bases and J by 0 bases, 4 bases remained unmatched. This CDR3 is CASSILGQSNTGELFF. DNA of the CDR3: TGTGCCAGTAGTATCCTGGGACAGTCGAACACCGGGGAGCTGTTTTTT. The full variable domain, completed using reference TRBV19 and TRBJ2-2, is DGGITQSPKYLFRKEGQNVTLSCEQNLNHDAMYWYRQDPGQGLRLIYYSQIVNDFQKGDIAEGYSVSREKKESFPLTVTSAQKNPTAFYLCASSILGQSNTGELFFGEGSRLTVL.